A single sample gave rise to the 13 T cell receptor beta chains below, sequenced in a study of identical twins. TCRdb redid the calling of the 5' RACE reads with MiXCR, one entry per CDR3 protein. The sample carries 400,000 to 650,000 distinct CDR3 sequences, approximately 22% recorded once. A further study also used this sample, focusing on T cells expressing NK-cell markers.

The source material was CD4+ T cells sorted from blood. These receptors came from a woman under 30 in good health.

V usage is TRBV29-1 and J usage is TRBJ2-5; tentatively, D is TRBD1 or TRBD2 (5 bases each). The V gene's germline CDR1 is SQVTM and CDR2 ANQGSEA. V lost 4 bases and J 5 bases, leaving 14 bases between the germline ends. The CDR3 runs to 13 residues. The CDR3 reads CSVGRRGDETQYF. CDR3 coding DNA: TGCAGCGTTGGACGGAGAGGGGACGAGACCCAGTACTTC.

The chain employs TRBV30 and TRBJ2-5; the D is unclear. The V end was cut by 2 bases, the J end by 5 bases, with 12 bases between. Germline assignment: CDR1 GTSNPN and CDR2 SVGIG (reference sequence). CDR3 length equals 13 residues. DNA for the CDR3: TGTGCCTGGAGTCGCGCCCTTCGCGAGACCCAGTACTTC. Protein sequence: CAWSRALRETQYF.

Only one count was recorded for this clonotype. This chain uses TRBV7-9 with TRBJ2-2, with 15 bases fitting TRBD2. Trimming took 5 bases from V and 12 from J; bases not matched to a gene: 7. CDR3 length: 15 residues. CDR1 is SEHNR, CDR2 FQNEAQ, per germline (reference sequence). CDR3 DNA: TGTGCCAGCAGCGCACGAGGGACTAGCGGGAGGAAGCTGTTTTTT. This sequence encodes CASSARGTSGRKLFF.

This clonotype was picked up a small number of times. The genes are TRBV6-1 and TRBJ2-3; D perhaps matches TRBD2 (6 bases). This CDR3 is built from 13 residues. The ends were cut back, 6 bases at V and 1 base at J, with 8 bases in the middle. CDR1 is MNHNS, CDR2 SASEGT, per germline. As DNA, the CDR3 is TGTGCCAGCAGGGGGGGACGCACAGATACGCAGTATTTT. Residues: CASRGGRTDTQYF.

This clonotype was seen a handful of times. The chain employs TRBV20-1 and TRBJ2-7, with D uncertain. The CDR3 is made up of 13 amino acids. V was trimmed by 1 base and J by 3 bases, leaving 10 bases between them. Germline CDR1 reads DFQATT; CDR2 reads SNEGSKA (reference sequence). CDR3 sequence reads: CSARVPPLYEQYF. In nucleotides, the CDR3 is TGCAGTGCTAGAGTCCCGCCCCTCTACGAGCAGTACTTC.

The table lists this clonotype with a few counts. The chain carries TRBV29-1 and TRBJ2-1; 12 bases map to TRBD2. Unmatched junction bases numbered 6, after V lost 5 bases and J lost 10 bases. The CDR3 length is 13 residues. CDR1 is SQVTM and CDR2 is ANQGSEA in the germline V gene. CDR3 residues: CSVSLAGGGEQFF. As DNA, the CDR3 is TGCAGCGTTTCCCTAGCGGGAGGGGGCGAGCAGTTCTTC.

There are a few counts of this clonotype. The J gene is TRBJ1-2, the V gene TRBV5-1, with D possibly being TRBD1 (5 bases). The germline V and J ends were trimmed by 7 bases and 2 bases, with 9 bases remaining between them. Per germline, CDR1 SGHRS and CDR2 YFSETQ. The CDR3 extends over 12 amino acids. DNA for the CDR3: TGCGCCAGCGGGGACGGGAACTATGGCTACACCTTC. Amino acids: CASGDGNYGYTF.

This clonotype was found a few times. The chain has TRBV2 and TRBJ1-2; possible D gene TRBD1, 6 bases. Germline CDR1 reads SNHLY; CDR2 reads FYNNEI. Between the trimmed V and J ends, which lost 7 bases and 8 bases, there was a span of 20 bases. CDR3 size: 14 residues. Written as DNA, the CDR3 is TGTGCCAGCATCCTGAACAGGGACGAACGGGGCTACACCTTC. Translating gives CASILNRDERGYTF.

The genes are TRBV10-3 and TRBJ1-6; possible D gene TRBD1, 6 bases. Looked up from germline, CDR1 is ENHRY and CDR2 is SYGVKD. V was cut by 2 bases and J by 7 bases, with 9 bases left in between. The CDR3 runs to 14 residues. CDR3 in amino acids: CAISERTENSPLHF. DNA of the CDR3: TGTGCCATCAGTGAGAGGACAGAAAATTCACCCCTCCACTTT.

This clonotype was seen only a few times. The J gene is TRBJ1-1, the V gene TRBV6-5; TRBD1 might be the D (5 bases). Deletions cut 1 base from V and 2 bases from J, with 14 bases between. This CDR3 contains 16 residues. Germline V gene sequence: CDR1 MNHEY, CDR2 SVGAGI. CDR3 DNA: TGTGCCAGCAGTTACTATAGAGGGACGGCAAACACTGAAGCTTTCTTT. This sequence encodes CASSYYRGTANTEAFF.

The chain couples TRBV27 to TRBJ2-5, with D maybe TRBD2 (6 bases). Germline CDR1 reads MNHEY; CDR2 reads SMNVEV (reference sequence). The ends were cut back, 3 bases at V and 11 bases at J, with 16 bases in the middle. The CDR3 is made up of 13 amino acids. CDR3 residues: CASSLAGPAGQYF. CDR3 DNA: TGTGCCAGCAGTTTGGCGGGACCAGCCGGTCAGTACTTC.

The sample holds a few counts of this clonotype. The V gene is TRBV7-9, the J gene TRBJ1-2; a possible D gene is TRBD1 (6 bases). The CDR3 contains 15 residues. V lost 5 bases, J lost 1 base, and 14 bases lay in between. Germline CDR1 SEHNR, CDR2 FQNEAQ (reference sequence). CDR3 amino acids: CASSKFQGSNYGYTF. The CDR3 nucleotides are TGTGCCAGCAGCAAGTTCCAGGGGAGTAACTATGGCTACACCTTC.

This clonotype was seen only a few times. V usage is TRBV19 and J usage is TRBJ1-2; D is possibly TRBD1 (6 bases). The germline V gene encodes CDR1 LNHDA and CDR2 SQIVND (reference sequence). This CDR3 is 13 amino acids long. The V end lost 7 bases, the J end lost 8 bases, and 17 bases lay between the germline ends. This CDR3 reads CASKRGPVEGYTF. CDR3 nucleotide sequence: TGTGCCAGTAAACGGGGGCCGGTCGAAGGCTACACCTTC.